Presented here are 18 T cell receptor beta chains from one specimen sequenced in a study of OX40 agonist ivuxolimab in advanced cancers. Measured with immunoSEQ multiplex PCR; TCRdb has only the in-frame clones, and not every one. In the table there are more than 9,000 clones, about 73% of which are singletons. Sequences were derived from CD4+ or CD8+ T cells sorted from blood, sampled in a trial of the OX40 agonist ivuxolimab. The origin of the receptors is an adult with an advanced solid tumor such as melanoma, head and neck, liver or kidney cancer.

The chain combines TRBV5-1 with TRBJ1-1, with 11 bases fitting TRBD1. The ends lost 4 bases at V and 4 bases at J; junction bases unmatched: 3. Per the germline V gene, CDR1 is SGHRS and CDR2 is YFSETQ. This CDR3 contains 14 residues. CDR3 residues: CASSGTGGSTEAFF. The CDR3, as DNA: TGCGCCAGCAGCGGGACAGGGGGGAGCACTGAAGCTTTCTTT.

The V gene is TRBV9, the J gene TRBJ2-7; 8 nucleotides agree with TRBD1. CDR3 length: 14 amino acids. V was pared by 2 bases and J by 0 bases, with 1 base of the junction left unmatched. From germline, CDR1 is SGDLS and CDR2 YYNGEE. CDR3 nucleotides: TGTGCCAGCAGCGTGGGACAGGCCTCCTACGAGCAGTACTTC. This translates into CASSVGQASYEQYF.

The chain is built from TRBV6-9 and TRBJ2-7; 9 nucleotides line up with TRBD2. V shed 3 bases and J 1 base; nucleotides not matched to a gene: 1. Germline V CDR1 and CDR2: MNHGY, SVAAGI. CDR3 length: 14 amino acids. Here the CDR3 reads CASSYSGRSYEQYF. For the CDR3, the DNA is TGTGCCAGCAGTTACAGCGGGAGGTCCTACGAGCAGTACTTC.

V and J are TRBV29-1 and TRBJ2-4; 8 bases are shared with TRBD1. J gave up 1 base and V 5 bases, and 7 bases lay outside the gene matches. Germline assignment: CDR1 SQVTM and CDR2 ANQGSEA. CDR3 size: 15 residues. CDR3 nucleotide sequence: TGCAGCGTTCCAGGGGGCTCGGGCGCCAAAAACATTCAGTACTTC. It translates to CSVPGGSGAKNIQYF.

The chain joins TRBV19 to TRBJ2-7; 9 nucleotides match TRBD1. CDR3 size: 15 residues. V gave up 3 bases and J gave up 3 bases; unmatched junction bases: 6. CDR1 is LNHDA, CDR2 SQIVND, per germline (reference sequence). In DNA form, the CDR3 reads TGTGCCAGTAGTATCGCAACGGGACAGGGCTACGAGCAGTACTTC. This sequence encodes CASSIATGQGYEQYF. Combining the CDR3 with reference TRBV19 and TRBJ2-7 gives the whole variable domain DGGITQSPKYLFRKEGQNVTLSCEQNLNHDAMYWYRQDPGQGLRLIYYSQIVNDFQKGDIAEGYSVSREKKESFPLTVTSAQKNPTAFYLCASSIATGQGYEQYFGPGTRLTVT.

The gene calls are TRBV7-2 and TRBJ2-1, with 8 bases identical to TRBD2. The junction had 7 bases not matched to a gene; V was cut back by 1 base and J by 8 bases. The V gene's germline CDR1 is SGHTA and CDR2 FQGNSA. CDR3 length: 15 amino acids. This chain's CDR3 is CASSLGYGRGHEQFF. In DNA, the CDR3 is TGTGCCAGCAGCTTAGGTTACGGGAGGGGTCATGAGCAGTTCTTC.

This chain links TRBV6-5 with TRBJ2-1; D is tentatively TRBD1 or TRBD2 (5 bases each). The V end was cut by 3 bases, the J end by 9 bases, with 18 bases between. The CDR3 has 15 amino acids. Germline V gene data show CDR1 as MNHEY and CDR2 as SVGAGI. The CDR3 here is CASSYVRGRGVEQFF. In DNA form, the CDR3 reads TGTGCCAGCAGTTATGTACGCGGAAGAGGGGTTGAGCAGTTCTTC.

The chain couples TRBV5-1 to TRBJ1-1, with 7 bases matching TRBD1. This CDR3 comprises 15 residues. V shed 2 bases and J 4 bases; nucleotides not matched to a gene: 8. CDR1 and CDR2 (germline): SGHRS, YFSETQ. The CDR3 loop reads CASSFDAGGPTEAFF. In DNA form, the CDR3 reads TGCGCCAGCAGCTTCGACGCAGGGGGTCCCACTGAAGCTTTCTTT.

J is TRBJ2-1 and V is TRBV9; D may be TRBD2 (6 bases). The germline V and J ends were trimmed by 4 bases and 1 base, with 12 bases remaining between them. The CDR3 spans 15 residues. The germline CDR1 and CDR2 sequences are SGDLS and YYNGEE. CDR3 amino acids: CASSPPGRSYNEQFF. The CDR3 DNA reads TGTGCCAGCAGCCCCCCCGGGAGATCCTACAATGAGCAGTTCTTC. Full variable domain (rest looked up from reference TRBV9 and TRBJ2-1): DSGVTQTPKHLITATGQRVTLRCSPRSGDLSVYWYQQSLDQGLQFLIQYYNGEERAKGNILERFSAQQFPDLHSELNLSSLELGDSALYFCASSPPGRSYNEQFFGPGTRLTVL.

This chain uses TRBV9 with TRBJ2-3, with 11 positions matching TRBD2. This CDR3 is built from 17 residues. Germline CDR1 SGDLS, CDR2 YYNGEE. With 3 bases clipped from V and 2 bases from J, the junction kept 8 bases outside the gene matches. The CDR3 reads CASSAHVAGGSTDTQYF. The CDR3 coding sequence is TGTGCCAGCAGCGCTCACGTAGCGGGAGGGTCCACAGATACGCAGTATTTT. Looking up the rest from reference TRBV9 and TRBJ2-3 gives the full variable domain: DSGVTQTPKHLITATGQRVTLRCSPRSGDLSVYWYQQSLDQGLQFLIQYYNGEERAKGNILERFSAQQFPDLHSELNLSSLELGDSALYFCASSAHVAGGSTDTQYFGPGTRLTVL.

The chain combines TRBV6-5 with TRBJ2-1; 10 bases align to TRBD2. Germline V gene sequence: CDR1 MNHEY, CDR2 SVGAGI. The trim removed 4 bases at V and 9 bases at J, leaving 9 bases unmatched. CDR3 size: 15 residues. In DNA, the CDR3 is TGTGCCAGCAGTTCTCTAGCGGGAGAAGTAGTTGAGCAGTTCTTC. This sequence encodes CASSSLAGEVVEQFF.

V and J are TRBV10-3 and TRBJ1-1, with D possibly matching TRBD1 (5 bases). This CDR3 region has 13 residues. From germline, CDR1 is ENHRY and CDR2 SYGVKD. V lost 3 bases and J lost 8, with 13 bases in between. CDR3 loop: CAISDGGRNEAFF. The CDR3 nucleotides are TGTGCCATCAGTGATGGGGGACGGAACGAAGCTTTCTTT.

This clone has only a few counts. The V gene is TRBV5-1, the J gene TRBJ2-4; maybe TRBD1 (7 bases). Germline V gene data show CDR1 as SGHRS and CDR2 as YFSETQ. The length of the CDR3 is 15 residues. Trimming shortened V by 4 bases and J by 5 bases, and 16 bases separated the two germline ends. The CDR3, as DNA: TGCGCCAGCAGCCGCACAGGGGAGGAGGAAAACATTCAGTACTTC. Encoded protein: CASSRTGEEENIQYF.

The chain combines TRBV4-3 with TRBJ2-1, with 8 bases matching TRBD2. The CDR3 runs to 17 residues. J gave up 4 bases and V 0 bases, and 8 bases lay outside the gene matches. The V gene's germline CDR1 is LGHNA and CDR2 YSLEER. In nucleotides, the CDR3 is TGCGCCAGCAGCCAAGAAGTAACTAGCGGCGTATACAATGAGCAGTTCTTC. It encodes CASSQEVTSGVYNEQFF.

The chain employs TRBV28 and TRBJ1-1; TRBD1 aligns across 10 bases. With V trimmed by 3 bases and J by 5 bases, 0 bases remained unmatched. CDR3 length equals 13 residues. Germline-derived CDR1 and CDR2 are MDHEN and SYDVKM. DNA of the CDR3: TGTGCCAGCAGTTTGGGACAGGGGACTGAAGCTTTCTTT. Translated: CASSLGQGTEAFF.

The table lists this clone with a count of one. This chain links TRBV6-6 with TRBJ2-7; D gene ambiguous. CDR3 length equals 14 residues. With 0 bases removed from V and 3 bases from J, the gap between germline ends came to 9 bases. CDR1 and CDR2 from the germline V gene are MNHNY and SVGAGI (reference sequence). DNA of the CDR3: TGTGCCAGCAGTTACTCACGCCTAGGCTACGAGCAGTACTTC. This sequence encodes CASSYSRLGYEQYF.

This clone has more than one count but fewer than ten. The genes are TRBV7-6 and TRBJ2-7, with D perhaps matching TRBD2 (6 bases). The CDR3 has 16 amino acids. Germline lookup yields CDR1 SGHVS and CDR2 FNYEAQ. Trimming removed 1 base at V and 0 bases at J, with 13 bases between. DNA of the CDR3: TGTGCCAGCAGCTTAGGGGTTAGCGGTAGCTCCTACGAGCAGTACTTC. Protein product: CASSLGVSGSSYEQYF.

In its sample, this clone was seen a few times. The genes are TRBV6-4 and TRBJ2-3; TRBD2 matches at 7 bases. This CDR3 contains 15 residues. Germline CDR1 and CDR2: MRHNA and SNTAGT. The trim removed 0 bases at V and 4 bases at J, leaving 4 bases unmatched. The CDR3 spells CASSDSAGVADTQYF. The CDR3 coding sequence is TGTGCCAGCAGTGACTCTGCGGGGGTGGCAGATACGCAGTATTTT.